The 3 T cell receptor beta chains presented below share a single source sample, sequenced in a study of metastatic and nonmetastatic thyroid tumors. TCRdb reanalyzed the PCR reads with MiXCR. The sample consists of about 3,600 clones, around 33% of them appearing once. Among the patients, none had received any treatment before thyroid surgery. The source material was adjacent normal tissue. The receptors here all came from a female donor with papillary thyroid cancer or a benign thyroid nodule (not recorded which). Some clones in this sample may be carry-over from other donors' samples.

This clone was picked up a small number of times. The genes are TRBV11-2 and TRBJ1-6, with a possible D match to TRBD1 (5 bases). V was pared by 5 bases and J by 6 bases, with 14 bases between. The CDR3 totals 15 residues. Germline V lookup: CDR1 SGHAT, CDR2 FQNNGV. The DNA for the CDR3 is TGTGCCAGCAGCCCCTGGGGACGAACTAATTCACCCCTCCACTTT. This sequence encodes CASSPWGRTNSPLHF. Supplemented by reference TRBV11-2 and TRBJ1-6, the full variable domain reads EAGVAQSPRYKIIEKRQSVAFWCNPISGHATLYWYQQILGQGPKLLIQFQNNGVVDDSQLPKDRFSAERLKGVDSTLKIQPAKLEDSAVYLCASSPWGRTNSPLHFGNGTRLTVT.

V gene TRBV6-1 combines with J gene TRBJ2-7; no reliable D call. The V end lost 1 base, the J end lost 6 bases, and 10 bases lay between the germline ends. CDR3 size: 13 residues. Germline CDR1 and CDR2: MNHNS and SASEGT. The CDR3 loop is CASSEGGGGEQYF. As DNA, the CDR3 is TGTGCCAGCAGTGAAGGAGGCGGCGGCGAGCAGTACTTC.

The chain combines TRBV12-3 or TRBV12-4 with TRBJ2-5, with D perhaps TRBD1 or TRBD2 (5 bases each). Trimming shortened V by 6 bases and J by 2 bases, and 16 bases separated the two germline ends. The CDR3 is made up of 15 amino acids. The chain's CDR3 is CASSPRDQIQETQYF. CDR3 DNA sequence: TGTGCCAGCAGCCCCCGGGACCAAATTCAAGAGACCCAGTACTTC.